A single sample gave rise to the 2 T cell receptor beta chains below, sequenced in a study of blood T cell repertoires in COVID-19 (dated by TCRdb to 2020 to 2021). The library was produced with the immunoSEQ multiplex PCR assay. TCRdb obtained this table from immuneACCESS and retained in-frame rearrangements with V and J assigned. These tables miss some clones; where compared with another copy, unresolved V genes account for less than half of the shortfall, and the remainder is unexplained. The sample has about 140,000 clones on record, about three quarters of them singletons. 2.5% to 3.5% of the sample is taken by the ten largest. Sample: PBMCs or T cells enriched from blood (not recorded which). The origin of the receptors is a woman aged 50 to 65 who had recovered from COVID-19.

The J gene is TRBJ1-6, the V gene TRBV4-1, with D uncertain. The CDR3 runs 16 residues. The V gene lost 1 base and the J gene lost 8 bases, with 15 bases spanning the gap. From germline, CDR1 is MGHRA and CDR2 YSYEKL. This chain's CDR3 is CASSQVKARSDSPLHF. The CDR3 bases are TGCGCCAGCAGCCAAGTCAAAGCGCGCTCGGATTCACCCCTCCACTTT.

The V call is TRBV6-5, the J call TRBJ1-3; D call uncertain. Trimming shortened V by 7 bases and J by 2 bases, and 3 bases separated the two germline ends. CDR1 and CDR2 (germline): MNHEY, SVGAGI. The CDR3 totals 11 residues. The CDR3 protein is CASTTGNTIYF. The CDR3 nucleotides are TGTGCCAGCACTACTGGAAACACCATATATTTT.